This TCR beta chain was profiled in a study of shared clonotypes between healthy human individuals. Donation came from healthy HIV-negative adults that had no recent acute infections or vaccinations. CD8 memory merged CD45RO+ with CCR7-negative CD45RA+ TemRA cells. The assay was immunoSEQ multiplex PCR, and TCRdb's table has in-frame clones only and misses some. The sample has approximately 400,000 clones, approximately 97% seen once. General study points: Naive subsets tended to show greater estimated richness than memory subsets.

Details on this clone: Antigen specificity is unknown.

This receptor was taken from a man younger than 40 in good health. The specimen sequenced was memory CD8+ T cells sorted from blood. Sample subset: CD45RO+ cells pooled with CCR7-negative TemRA cells.

The CDR3 bases are TGTGCCTGGAGTAGGAGGGTGGGGTGGCGCACAGATACGCAGTATTTT. Protein product: CAWSRRVGWRTDTQYF. The J gene is TRBJ2-3, the V gene TRBV30, with TRBD2 as a possible D gene (6 bases). The length of the CDR3 is 16 residues. Germline CDR1 reads GTSNPN; CDR2 reads SVGIG (reference sequence). Trimming cost V 2 bases and J 1 base, with 16 bases left between them.